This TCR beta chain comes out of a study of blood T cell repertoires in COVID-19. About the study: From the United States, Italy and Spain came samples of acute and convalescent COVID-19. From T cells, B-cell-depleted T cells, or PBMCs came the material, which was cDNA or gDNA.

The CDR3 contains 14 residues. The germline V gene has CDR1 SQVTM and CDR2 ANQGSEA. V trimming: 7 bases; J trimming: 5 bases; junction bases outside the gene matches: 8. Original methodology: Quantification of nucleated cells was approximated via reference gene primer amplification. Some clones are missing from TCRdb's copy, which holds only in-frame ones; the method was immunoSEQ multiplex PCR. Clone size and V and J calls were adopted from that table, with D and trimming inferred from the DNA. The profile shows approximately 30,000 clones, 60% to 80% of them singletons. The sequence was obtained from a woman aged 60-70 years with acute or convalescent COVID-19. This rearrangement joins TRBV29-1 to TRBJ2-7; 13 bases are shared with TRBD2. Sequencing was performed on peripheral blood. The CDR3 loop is CSARRLAGGHEQYF. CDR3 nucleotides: TGCAGCGCAAGGAGACTAGCGGGGGGCCACGAGCAGTACTTC.